This entry describes one T cell receptor (beta chain). The antigen is not known. The sample originates from a study of cytomegalovirus exposure and HLA in healthy donors. Study-wide findings and caveats: In vitro data verified a few CMV-associated chains as specific for CMV antigens.

Produced via immunoSEQ multiplex PCR; TCRdb's table is partial and in-frame only. This sample has around 60,000 clones; almost 97% occur once, and the top ten carry approximately 1%. Germline V gives CDR1 MGHRA, CDR2 YSYEKL. The junction had 13 bases not matched to a gene; V was cut back by 3 bases and J by 11 bases. CDR3 length equals 15 residues. The chain couples TRBV4-1 to TRBJ1-1, with 9 bases that match TRBD1. Sequencing was carried out using PBMCs. This receptor was obtained from a woman between 18 and 29 years old in good health and CMV-seronegative. For the CDR3, the DNA is TGCGCCAGCAGCCACCCCACAGGGGGCCCCCCCCGGGCTTTCTTT. This sequence encodes CASSHPTGGPPRAFF.